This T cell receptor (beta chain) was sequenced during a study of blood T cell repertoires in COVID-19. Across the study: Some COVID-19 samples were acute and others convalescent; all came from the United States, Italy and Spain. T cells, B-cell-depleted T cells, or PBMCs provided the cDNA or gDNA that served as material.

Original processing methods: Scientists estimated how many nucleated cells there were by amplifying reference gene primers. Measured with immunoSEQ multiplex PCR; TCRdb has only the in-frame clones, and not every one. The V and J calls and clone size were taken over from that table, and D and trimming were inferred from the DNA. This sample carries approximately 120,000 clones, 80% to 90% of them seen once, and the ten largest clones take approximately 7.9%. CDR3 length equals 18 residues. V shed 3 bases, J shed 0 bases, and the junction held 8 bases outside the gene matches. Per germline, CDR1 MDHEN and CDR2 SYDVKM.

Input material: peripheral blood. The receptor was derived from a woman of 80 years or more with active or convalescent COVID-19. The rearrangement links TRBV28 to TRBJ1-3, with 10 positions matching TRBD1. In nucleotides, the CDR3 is TGTGCCAGCAGTTTTGTTAAGAGGACAGGGGGCTCTGGAAACACCATATATTTT. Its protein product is CASSFVKRTGGSGNTIYF.